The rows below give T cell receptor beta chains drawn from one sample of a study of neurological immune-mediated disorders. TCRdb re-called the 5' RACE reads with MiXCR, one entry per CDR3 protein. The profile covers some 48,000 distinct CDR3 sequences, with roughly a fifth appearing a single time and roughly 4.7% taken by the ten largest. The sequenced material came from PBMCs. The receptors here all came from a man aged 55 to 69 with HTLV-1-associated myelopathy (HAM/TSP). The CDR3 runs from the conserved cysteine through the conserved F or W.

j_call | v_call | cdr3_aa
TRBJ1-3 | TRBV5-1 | CASSLAPTGIGNTIYF
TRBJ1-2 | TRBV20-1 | CSARDVGPLGYTF
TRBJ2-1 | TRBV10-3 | CAISETGQGAGEQFF
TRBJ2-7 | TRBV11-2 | CASSLGPFRMKRTTYEQYF
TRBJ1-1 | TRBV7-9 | CASTWWGSNLPTEAFF
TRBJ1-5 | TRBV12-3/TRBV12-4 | CASSLWGQLNQPQHF
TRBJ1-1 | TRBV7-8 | CASSSQRGTEAFF
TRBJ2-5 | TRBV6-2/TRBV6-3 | CASSAGTKETQYF
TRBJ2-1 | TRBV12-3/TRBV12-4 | CASSLGRYNEQFF
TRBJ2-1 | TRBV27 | CASKLAGGFEQFF
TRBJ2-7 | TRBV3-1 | CASSQGEGSYEQYF
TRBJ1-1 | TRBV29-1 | CSVGTVGTEAFF
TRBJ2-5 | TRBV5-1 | CASSLSAEETQYF
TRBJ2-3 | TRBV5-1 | CASSPGLAGTDTQYF
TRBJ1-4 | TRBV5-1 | CASSLSGVRLFF
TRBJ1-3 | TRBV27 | CASSFPREVSGNTIYF
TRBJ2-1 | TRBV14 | CASSQGDSGTQFF
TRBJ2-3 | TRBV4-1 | CASSQAGTPSTDTQYF
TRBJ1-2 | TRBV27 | CASSPQFFGTALGYTF
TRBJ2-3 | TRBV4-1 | CASSQDRGGRTDTQYF
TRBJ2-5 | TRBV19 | CASSIGSWAQQETQYF
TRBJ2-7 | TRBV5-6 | CASSLDPPGFNEQYF
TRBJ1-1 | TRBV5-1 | CASSLDADTEAFF
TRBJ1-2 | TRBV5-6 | CASSALQVYYGYTF
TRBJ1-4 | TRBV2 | CASRPLPVNEKLFF
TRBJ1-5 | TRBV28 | CASSLSGNRNQPQHF
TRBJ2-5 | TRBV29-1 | CSVDRRGPRETQYF
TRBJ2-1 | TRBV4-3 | CASSITKINEQFF
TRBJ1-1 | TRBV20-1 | CSARAPFSADEAFF
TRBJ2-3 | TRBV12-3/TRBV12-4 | CASSPRTSGSTDTQYF
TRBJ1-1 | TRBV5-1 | CASSPAGSNTEAFF
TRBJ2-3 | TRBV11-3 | CASSLDDGDTQYF
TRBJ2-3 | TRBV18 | CASSIGVADTQYF
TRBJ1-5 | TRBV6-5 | CASSYALHYRANQPQHF
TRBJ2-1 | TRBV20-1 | CSARDQASGSRDEQFF
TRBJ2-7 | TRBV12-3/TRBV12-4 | CASSLGGYSYEQYF
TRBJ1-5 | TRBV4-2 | CASQGGFQPQHF
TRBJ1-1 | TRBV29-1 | CSVGQGPEAFF
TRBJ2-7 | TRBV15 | CATSRDLYRGGKSSYEQYF
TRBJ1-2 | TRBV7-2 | CASSLPGQGPEWNYGYTF
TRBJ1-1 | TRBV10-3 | CAISQPQALGAEAFF
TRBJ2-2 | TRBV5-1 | CASSLIGLNTGELFF
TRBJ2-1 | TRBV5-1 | CASSQRASDSEQFF
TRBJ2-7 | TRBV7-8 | CASSLARTYEQYF
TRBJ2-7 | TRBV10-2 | CASRPAADPYEQYF
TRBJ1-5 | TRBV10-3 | CASGTTSNQPQHF
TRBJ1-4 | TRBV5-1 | CASSLDGKENEKLFF
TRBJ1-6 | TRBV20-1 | CSASRTGGTNSPLHF
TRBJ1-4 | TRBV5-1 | CASSLDGHKLFF